Included here is one T cell receptor beta chain sequence, with context. In the authors' workflow: It was from reference gene primer amplification that nucleated cell counts were estimated. This table comes from immunoSEQ multiplex PCR, and its TCRdb copy is limited to in-frame clones, with some not included. That table furnishes V, J and clone size, whereas the DNA furnished D and trimming. The sample holds about 120,000 clones, about 80% seen once. This sample is drawn from a study of blood T cell repertoires in COVID-19. Study-level information: Acute and convalescent COVID-19 samples came from the United States, Italy and Spain. PBMCs, B-cell-depleted T cells, or T cells provided the cDNA or gDNA that made up the material.

This sequence was found in a woman in her 40s with acute or convalescent COVID-19. The sequencing input was peripheral blood.

CDR3 region: CASSFTGNGYTF. The CDR3, as DNA: TGTGCCAGCAGCTTTACAGGGAATGGCTACACCTTC. V gene TRBV7-9 combines with J gene TRBJ1-2; TRBD1 is a possible D gene (6 bases). The CDR3 covers 12 residues. V was shortened by 3 bases and J by 6 bases, with 8 bases between the two germline ends. Germline CDR1 reads SEHNR; CDR2 reads FQNEAQ (reference sequence).